This T cell receptor (beta chain) was retrieved from a study of shared clonotypes between healthy human individuals. CDR3 length: 15 residues. Trimming pared 0 bases from V and 10 bases from J, leaving 16 bases between. Germline V lookup: CDR1 SNHLY, CDR2 FYNNEI. TCRdb keeps only in-frame clones here, not all; method: immunoSEQ multiplex PCR. This table has over a million clones, around 82% appearing once. The clonotype comes from a man aged 18 to 30 in good health. Some clones in this sample may be carry-over from other donors' samples. The V call is TRBV2, the J call TRBJ1-5; D unresolved. The sample was memory CD4+ T cells from PBMCs. Stated subset: CD45RA-negative fraction. CDR3 DNA sequence: TGTGCCAGCAGTGAAGCGCTTCTTGGGCTTTTTCCCCAGCATTTT. It yields the protein CASSEALLGLFPQHF.